One sample yielded the 11 T cell receptor beta chains listed below, sequenced in a study of early T cells in non-severe SARS-CoV-2 infection. TCRdb reanalysed the 5' RACE reads using MiXCR and keeps one entry per CDR3 protein. This sample carries 50,000 to 70,000 distinct CDR3 sequences, about 6% of them seen once, and the ten largest clones take 3% to 3.5%. The sample here was whole blood, taken at baseline. The receptors were sampled from an adult who was a healthcare worker with PCR-confirmed SARS-CoV-2 infection or an uninfected control (not recorded which).

The chain carries TRBV29-1 and TRBJ2-3; D gene uncertain. This CDR3 comprises 14 residues. V was trimmed by 6 bases and J by 2 bases, leaving 15 bases between them. CDR1 is SQVTM and CDR2 is ANQGSEA in the germline V gene. The CDR3 region has the DNA TGCAGCGTCAAGAAGACTCTTCTCACAGATACGCAGTATTTT. It is translated as CSVKKTLLTDTQYF.

This clonotype was detected many times. This rearrangement joins TRBV5-6 to TRBJ2-7; D remains unclear. The germline V and J ends were trimmed by 4 bases and 4 bases, with 21 bases remaining between them. Per the germline V gene, CDR1 is SGHDT and CDR2 is YYEEEE. This CDR3 has 16 residues. In DNA form, the CDR3 reads TGTGCCAGCAGCCAAAGACGAGAAACCATACCTTACGAGCAGTACTTC. Translated, it gives CASSQRRETIPYEQYF.

This clonotype was found many times. The V call is TRBV11-2, the J call TRBJ2-1; 11 nucleotides line up with TRBD2. Germline V lookup: CDR1 SGHAT, CDR2 FQNNGV. Germline trimming cut 0 bases from V and 7 bases from J; bases unmatched to any gene: 2. The CDR3 is 15 amino acids. Here the CDR3 reads CASSLELAGANEQFF. In DNA form, the CDR3 reads TGTGCCAGCAGCTTAGAACTAGCGGGAGCGAATGAGCAGTTCTTC.

This clonotype was counted ten times or more. The chain uses TRBV29-1 and TRBJ2-5, with TRBD1 matching over 8 bases. J gave up 5 bases and V 6 bases, and 8 bases lay outside the gene matches. The V gene's germline CDR1 is SQVTM and CDR2 ANQGSEA. The CDR3 consists of 13 residues. The CDR3 nucleotides are TGCAGCGTCACCAGGGGGCAGGGGGAGACCCAGTACTTC. It yields the protein CSVTRGQGETQYF.

This clonotype showed up many times. The chain has TRBV29-1 and TRBJ2-3, with D maybe TRBD2 (5 bases). Trimming removed 6 bases from V and 0 bases from J, with 13 bases in between. Germline values: CDR1 SQVTM, CDR2 ANQGSEA. The CDR3 has 14 amino acids. The CDR3 sequence is CSVCPRGSTDTQYF. DNA of the CDR3: TGCAGCGTGTGCCCACGAGGGAGCACAGATACGCAGTATTTT.

The chain employs TRBV11-2 and TRBJ2-1; weak D call: TRBD2 (6 bases). CDR1 and CDR2 from the germline V gene are SGHAT and FQNNGV. The CDR3 is 16 amino acids. Trimming shortened V by 3 bases and J by 7 bases, and 19 bases separated the two germline ends. CDR3 sequence (DNA): TGTGCCAGCAGCTTCCTTGCAGCGGGCCTACGGAATGAGCAGTTCTTC. Translation: CASSFLAAGLRNEQFF.

In this sample, this clonotype turned up many times. This rearrangement joins TRBV11-1 to TRBJ1-2, with 8 positions matching TRBD1. Germline V gene sequence: CDR1 SGHAT, CDR2 FQDESV (reference sequence). The J segment lost 7 bases and the V segment lost 4 bases, leaving 5 bases of the junction unmatched. This CDR3 comprises 13 residues. The CDR3 sequence is CASSSDRGLGYTF. The CDR3 DNA reads TGTGCCAGCAGCTCCGACAGGGGTCTTGGCTACACCTTC.

This clonotype occurred a few times. CDR3 bases: TGTGCCAGCAGTGTATTCGGGGGCCCCCAAGAGACCCAGTACTTC. Translating gives CASSVFGGPQETQYF. V is TRBV6-4 and J is TRBJ2-5; D may be TRBD1 or TRBD2 (6 bases each). V lost 4 bases and J lost 1, with 13 bases in between. Germline V lookup: CDR1 MRHNA, CDR2 SNTAGT. The CDR3 has 15 residues.

The rearrangement links TRBV9 to TRBJ2-7, with 10 nucleotides matching TRBD2. V lost 4 bases to trimming and J lost 4 bases; unmatched junction nucleotides: 8. There are 15 residues in the CDR3. Germline V gene sequence: CDR1 SGDLS, CDR2 YYNGEE. Here the CDR3 DNA reads TGTGCCAGCAGCCGAGCGGGAGGGCCCCTATACGAGCAGTACTTC. Amino acid sequence: CASSRAGGPLYEQYF.

This clonotype was found a few times. The J gene is TRBJ2-3, the V gene TRBV20-1, with D tentatively TRBD1 (5 bases). V was clipped by 1 base and J by 3 bases, with 29 bases between them. The CDR3 contains 20 residues. Germline CDR1 DFQATT, CDR2 SNEGSKA (reference sequence). The CDR3 region is CSARVSPIAAGPYPTDTQYF. The CDR3 DNA reads TGCAGTGCTAGAGTTTCGCCTATCGCGGCAGGGCCTTACCCGACAGATACGCAGTATTTT.

This clonotype was seen a few times. The chain is built from TRBV12-3 or TRBV12-4 and TRBJ2-6, with a tentative D call TRBD1 (6 bases). This CDR3 has 17 amino acids. V shed 3 bases and J shed 0 bases, with 12 bases lying between them. The CDR3 coding sequence is TGTGCCAGCAGTTTGACAGGAAAACGCTCTGGGGCCAACGTCCTGACTTTC. This encodes CASSLTGKRSGANVLTF.